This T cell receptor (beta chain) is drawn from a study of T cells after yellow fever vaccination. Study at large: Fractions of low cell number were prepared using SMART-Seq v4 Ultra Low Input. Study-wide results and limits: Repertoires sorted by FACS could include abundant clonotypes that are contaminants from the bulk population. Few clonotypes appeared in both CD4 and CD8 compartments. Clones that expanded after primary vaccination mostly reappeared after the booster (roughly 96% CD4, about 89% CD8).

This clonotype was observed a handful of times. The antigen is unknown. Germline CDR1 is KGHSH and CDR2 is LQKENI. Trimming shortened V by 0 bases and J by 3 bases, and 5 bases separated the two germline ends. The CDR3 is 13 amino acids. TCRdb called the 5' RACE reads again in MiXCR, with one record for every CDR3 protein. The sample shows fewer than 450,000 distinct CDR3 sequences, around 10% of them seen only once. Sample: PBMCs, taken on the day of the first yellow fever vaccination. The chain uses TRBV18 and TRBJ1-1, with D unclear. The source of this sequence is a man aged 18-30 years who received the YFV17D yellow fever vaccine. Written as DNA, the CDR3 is TGTGCCAGCTCACCACCAGGGTACACTGAAGCTTTCTTT. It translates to CASSPPGYTEAFF. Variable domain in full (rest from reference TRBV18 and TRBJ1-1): NAGVMQNPRHLVRRRGQEARLRCSPMKGHSHVYWYRQLPEEGLKFMVYLQKENIIDESGMPKERFSAEFPKEGPSILRIQQVVRGDSAAYFCASSPPGYTEAFFGQGTRLTVV.